Below, 30 T cell receptor beta chains from the same sample are listed, as sequenced in a study of neurological immune-mediated disorders. From the 5' RACE reads, TCRdb called clonotypes with MiXCR, one entry per CDR3 protein. The data contain approximately 100,000 distinct CDR3 sequences, 3% to 4% of them singletons. Input material: PBMCs. The receptors shown here come from a woman in her fifties or sixties with multiple sclerosis.

The sample holds many counts of this clonotype. The chain is built from TRBV20-1 and TRBJ1-2; D gene unclear. Germline CDR1 and CDR2: DFQATT and SNEGSKA (reference sequence). Trimming took off 6 bases at V and 8 bases at J, with 10 bases between the two ends. The CDR3 covers 10 residues. The CDR3 sequence: CSAPEGGYTF. CDR3 coding DNA: TGCAGTGCCCCGGAGGGAGGCTACACCTTC.

This clonotype was counted ten times or more. V usage is TRBV5-1 and J usage is TRBJ2-4; no reliable D call. V was shortened by 4 bases and J by 4 bases, with 6 bases between the two germline ends. The CDR3 is 12 amino acids. Germline-derived CDR1 and CDR2 are SGHRS and YFSETQ. CDR3: CASSSTKNIQYF. In nucleotides, the CDR3 is TGCGCCAGCAGCAGTACAAAAAACATTCAGTACTTC. Full variable domain (outside the CDR3, taken from reference TRBV5-1 and TRBJ2-4): KAGVTQTPRYLIKTRGQQVTLSCSPISGHRSVSWYQQTPGQGLQFLFEYFSETQRNKGNFPGRFSGRQFSNSRSEMNVSTLELGDSALYLCASSSTKNIQYFGAGTRLSVL.

A note on this clonotype: This may come from a read error, since a much larger clone is one base off. V is TRBV5-6 and J is TRBJ1-1, with a weak D call TRBD1 (5 bases). Germline values: CDR1 SGHDT, CDR2 YYEEEE. Trimming left V 4 bases short and J 5 bases short, with 24 bases between. This CDR3 comprises 17 residues. This CDR3 is CASSPQDMGTRGTEAFF. The CDR3 nucleotides read TGTGCCAGCAGCCCCCAGGATATGGGGACCCGGGGGACTGAAGCTTTCTTT.

There are many counts of this clonotype. The chain couples TRBV11-2 to TRBJ2-1; TRBD2 matches at 8 bases. The CDR3 length is 14 residues. CDR1 and CDR2 (germline): SGHAT, FQNNGV. With 7 bases clipped from V and 8 bases from J, the junction kept 10 bases outside the gene matches. CDR3 coding DNA: TGTGCCAGCAACCTAGTCAGCGGGGGTGATGAGCAGTTCTTC. This encodes CASNLVSGGDEQFF. The full variable domain, its missing parts supplied by reference TRBV11-2 and TRBJ2-1, is EAGVAQSPRYKIIEKRQSVAFWCNPISGHATLYWYQQILGQGPKLLIQFQNNGVVDDSQLPKDRFSAERLKGVDSTLKIQPAKLEDSAVYLCASNLVSGGDEQFFGPGTRLTVL.

There are many counts of this clonotype. The rearrangement links TRBV15 to TRBJ1-4; D is possibly TRBD1 (6 bases). V lost 3 bases, J lost 6 bases, and 14 bases lay in between. The V gene's germline CDR1 is LNHNV and CDR2 YYDKDF (reference sequence). This CDR3 has 15 residues. Here the CDR3 DNA reads TGTGCCACCAGCAGTCTGGGGGGGGCCTATGAAAAACTGTTTTTT. Translated: CATSSLGGAYEKLFF.

This clonotype turned up a few times. The rearrangement joins TRBV6-1 to TRBJ2-7; D is undetermined. V was shortened by 6 bases and J by 2 bases, with 11 bases between the two germline ends. There are 13 residues in the CDR3. Germline CDR1 MNHNS, CDR2 SASEGT. Here the CDR3 reads CASRSVFTYEQYF. CDR3 nucleotides: TGTGCCAGCAGATCAGTTTTTACCTACGAGCAGTACTTC.

In this sample, this clonotype turned up many times. This sequence joins TRBV20-1 and TRBJ2-3; unclear D gene. The CDR3 has 12 amino acids. Trimming took 1 base from V and 7 from J, leaving 9 bases between them. Germline values: CDR1 DFQATT, CDR2 SNEGSKA (reference sequence). The CDR3 region has the DNA TGCAGTGCTAGAGTCCCCCCTTATACGCAGTATTTT. Its protein product is CSARVPPYTQYF.

This clonotype occurred many times. The rearrangement uses TRBV5-1 and TRBJ1-6; D possibly corresponds to TRBD1 (5 bases). Trimming removed 1 base from V and 5 bases from J, with 13 bases in between. Germline V gives CDR1 SGHRS, CDR2 YFSETQ. CDR3 length: 16 amino acids. The chain's CDR3 is CASSLWSGLDNSPLHF. CDR3 bases: TGCGCCAGCAGCTTGTGGTCGGGGCTCGATAATTCACCCCTCCACTTT. Complete variable domain (other parts from reference TRBV5-1 and TRBJ1-6): KAGVTQTPRYLIKTRGQQVTLSCSPISGHRSVSWYQQTPGQGLQFLFEYFSETQRNKGNFPGRFSGRQFSNSRSEMNVSTLELGDSALYLCASSLWSGLDNSPLHFGNGTRLTVT.

This clonotype occurred many times. The chain carries TRBV5-1 and TRBJ2-2; D gene unclear. This CDR3 comprises 13 residues. Trimming left V 4 bases short and J 4 bases short, with 8 bases between. CDR1 is SGHRS, CDR2 YFSETQ, per germline. CDR3 in amino acids: CASSVKGTGELFF. Here the CDR3 DNA reads TGCGCCAGCAGCGTCAAGGGCACCGGGGAGCTGTTTTTT. Full variable domain (remainder filled in from reference TRBV5-1 and TRBJ2-2): KAGVTQTPRYLIKTRGQQVTLSCSPISGHRSVSWYQQTPGQGLQFLFEYFSETQRNKGNFPGRFSGRQFSNSRSEMNVSTLELGDSALYLCASSVKGTGELFFGEGSRLTVL.

The table lists this clonotype with many counts. The rearrangement joins TRBV5-1 to TRBJ1-2, with 9 bases matching TRBD1. CDR1 and CDR2 (germline): SGHRS, YFSETQ. Germline trimming cut 4 bases from V and 2 bases from J; bases unmatched to any gene: 6. The CDR3 has 15 residues. The chain's CDR3 is CASSPGQGINYGYTF. In DNA form, the CDR3 reads TGCGCCAGCAGCCCCGGACAGGGGATAAACTATGGCTACACCTTC.

At least ten counts were recorded for this clonotype. The chain uses TRBV5-1 and TRBJ2-2; TRBD1 matches at 8 bases. This CDR3 comprises 15 residues. The V gene end was trimmed by 4 bases and the J gene end by 5 bases; junction bases not matched to a gene: 7. Germline V gene data show CDR1 as SGHRS and CDR2 as YFSETQ. The CDR3 region has the DNA TGCGCCAGCAGCGACCGGACAGGGAATACCGGGGAGCTGTTTTTT. This codes for CASSDRTGNTGELFF.

Ten or more counts support this clonotype. The chain links TRBV18 to TRBJ1-1; D is uncertain. The V gene's germline CDR1 is KGHSH and CDR2 LQKENI. Trimming took off 0 bases at V and 1 base at J, with 12 bases between the two ends. The CDR3 loop spans 16 amino acids. The CDR3 DNA reads as TGTGCCAGCTCACCACCGGCCCTGGGCCAGAACACTGAAGCTTTCTTT. Translated, it gives CASSPPALGQNTEAFF.

As regards this clonotype: A read error is possible here, since a much larger clone lies one base away. This chain joins TRBV7-9 and TRBJ2-3; 8 nucleotides line up with TRBD2. Germline V gene lookup returns CDR1 SEHNR and CDR2 FQNEAQ (reference sequence). The CDR3 runs 14 residues. The CDR3 protein is CASSLGLPPGLELF. CDR3 in DNA: TGTGCCAGCAGCTTAGGGCTTCCCCCGGGACTAGAACTATTT.

There are many counts of this clonotype. CDR3 sequence (DNA): TGTGCCAGCTCACCACTCGGGACTGGGAATCAGCCCCAGCATTTT. It codes for CASSPLGTGNQPQHF. The chain couples TRBV18 to TRBJ1-5; the D gene is possibly TRBD1 (5 bases). The germline V and J ends were trimmed by 1 base and 4 bases, with 11 bases remaining between them. CDR1 is KGHSH and CDR2 is LQKENI in the germline V gene. The CDR3 has 15 residues.

This clonotype was seen repeatedly, ten times or more. This CDR3 is CASSSAPDSQETQYF. CDR3 sequence (DNA): TGTGCCAGCAGCTCTGCCCCGGACTCGCAAGAGACCCAGTACTTC. The chain combines TRBV7-9 with TRBJ2-5; D may be TRBD2 (5 bases). The CDR3 is 15 residues long. With 4 bases removed from V and 2 bases from J, the gap between germline ends came to 14 bases. CDR1 is SEHNR and CDR2 is FQNEAQ in the germline V gene (reference sequence).

The table lists this clonotype with many counts. The chain uses TRBV10-3 and TRBJ2-3, with D unclear. V was trimmed by 4 bases and J by 1 base, leaving 9 bases between them. There are 14 residues in the CDR3. Germline CDR1 is ENHRY and CDR2 is SYGVKD. DNA for the CDR3: TGTGCCATCAGTGGGATTGAGGGCACAGATACGCAGTATTTT. Encoded protein: CAISGIEGTDTQYF.

This clonotype was observed many times. The chain has TRBV18 and TRBJ1-5, with TRBD1 identical over 9 bases. Germline V CDR1 and CDR2: KGHSH, LQKENI. This CDR3 spans 15 amino acids. V was pared by 6 bases and J by 1 base, with 4 bases of the junction left unmatched. CDR3 in DNA: TGTGCCAGCTCCGAACAGGGGGCAAGCAATCAGCCCCAGCATTTT. Translating it yields CASSEQGASNQPQHF.

This clonotype was observed at least ten times. The CDR3 spells CASSWETGSGANVLTF. The DNA of the CDR3 is TGTGCCAGCAGCTGGGAGACAGGTTCTGGGGCCAACGTCCTGACTTTC. The genes are TRBV7-9 and TRBJ2-6, with D maybe TRBD1 (6 bases). The CDR3 totals 16 residues. The V end lost 4 bases, the J end lost 1 base, and 11 bases lay between the germline ends. The germline V gene has CDR1 SEHNR and CDR2 FQNEAQ (reference sequence).

This clonotype was observed at least ten times. The chain recombines TRBV7-9 with TRBJ2-7, with TRBD1 as a possible D gene (6 bases). The CDR3 has 14 amino acids. V was clipped by 4 bases and J by 4 bases, with 14 bases between them. Germline V CDR1 and CDR2: SEHNR, FQNEAQ (reference sequence). The chain's CDR3 is CASSSPGQTYEQYF. CDR3 coding DNA: TGTGCCAGCAGCTCACCCGGACAGACATACGAGCAGTACTTC.

Turning to this clonotype: A read error is possible here, since a much larger clone lies one base away. The chain links TRBV7-2 to TRBJ2-4; D may match TRBD1 or TRBD2 (7 bases each). The CDR3 loop spans 18 amino acids. In germline, CDR1 is SGHTA, CDR2 FQGNSA. DNA of the CDR3: TGTGCCAGCAGCTTATTTGGGGGGGACAGAATAGCCAAAAAAATTCAGTACTTC. Amino acids: CASSLFGGDRIAKKIQYF.

The V call is TRBV20-1, the J call TRBJ2-3; 7 nucleotides match TRBD2. V trimming: 7 bases; J trimming: 0 bases; junction bases outside the gene matches: 4. The CDR3 totals 13 residues. Germline V gives CDR1 DFQATT, CDR2 SNEGSKA (reference sequence). The CDR3 here is CSDGTTSTDTQYF. Written as DNA, the CDR3 is TGCAGTGATGGGACTACTAGCACAGATACGCAGTATTTT.

In its sample, this clonotype was seen many times. The rearrangement uses TRBV28 and TRBJ1-2; the D is unclear. Trimming stripped 7 bases from V and 4 bases from J, with 10 bases between. This CDR3 has 12 residues. CDR1 MDHEN and CDR2 SYDVKM come from the germline V gene. The CDR3 loop reads CASTPQTYGYTF. The DNA of the CDR3 is TGTGCCAGCACCCCCCAAACCTATGGCTACACCTTC.

This clonotype was counted many times. This chain uses TRBV5-5 with TRBJ2-1; D is undetermined. The V gene's germline CDR1 is SGHKS and CDR2 YYEKEE (reference sequence). The CDR3 covers 16 residues. V was trimmed by 4 bases and J by 4 bases, leaving 18 bases between them. The CDR3 sequence: CASSRPPAREYNEQFF. CDR3 bases: TGTGCCAGCAGCCGCCCCCCGGCGAGAGAGTACAATGAGCAGTTCTTC.

This clonotype was detected many times. The chain is built from TRBV12-3 or TRBV12-4 and TRBJ1-1, with D unresolved. This CDR3 region has 13 residues. V gave up 2 bases and J gave up 7 bases, with 11 bases separating them. The DNA of the CDR3 is TGTGCCAGCAGTTTAAATTTAAGAGGTGAAGCTTTCTTT. Protein product: CASSLNLRGEAFF.

This clonotype was seen repeatedly, ten times or more. The genes are TRBV12-3 or TRBV12-4 and TRBJ2-1; 14 bases map to TRBD2. Germline trimming cut 6 bases from V and 1 base from J; bases unmatched to any gene: 8. The CDR3 runs 18 residues. CDR3 bases: TGTGCCAGCAGCCCCATAAGACTAGCGGGGGGGTCCTACAATGAGCAGTTCTTC. Protein sequence: CASSPIRLAGGSYNEQFF.

This clonotype was recorded at least ten times. The chain is built from TRBV20-1 and TRBJ2-1, with D possibly being TRBD1 or TRBD2 (6 bases each). The V end lost 1 base, the J end lost 8 bases, and 24 bases lay between the germline ends. The CDR3 extends over 17 amino acids. Germline CDR1 reads DFQATT; CDR2 reads SNEGSKA (reference sequence). The CDR3 spells CSARATSWGAVGDEQFF. The CDR3, as DNA: TGCAGTGCTAGAGCCACGTCGTGGGGGGCCGTTGGCGATGAGCAGTTCTTC.

This clonotype was counted at least ten times. The chain uses TRBV10-3 and TRBJ1-1; no clear D. The V end lost 5 bases, the J end lost 1 base, and 8 bases lay between the germline ends. CDR1 and CDR2 (germline): ENHRY, SYGVKD. The CDR3 runs to 13 residues. CDR3: CAISKQQNTEAFF. The CDR3 nucleotides read TGTGCCATCAGTAAACAGCAGAACACTGAAGCTTTCTTT.

The rearrangement joins TRBV20-1 to TRBJ1-5; no reliable D call. CDR3 length: 12 residues. Trimming left V 7 bases short and J 3 bases short, with 10 bases between. The germline gives CDR1 DFQATT, CDR2 SNEGSKA (reference sequence). Here the CDR3 DNA reads TGCAGTGTGAGGGTGGTCAATCAGCCCCAGCATTTT. As protein: CSVRVVNQPQHF.

Many counts were recorded for this clonotype. This chain's CDR3 is CASSPMTGAGEAFF. The CDR3 nucleotides read TGTGCCAGCAGCCCAATGACAGGGGCGGGTGAAGCTTTCTTT. V and J are TRBV9 and TRBJ1-1, with 8 positions matching TRBD1. CDR1 is SGDLS and CDR2 is YYNGEE in the germline V gene. The CDR3 is 14 amino acids. V shed 4 bases and J 7 bases; nucleotides not matched to a gene: 9. The whole variable domain, remainder taken from reference TRBV9 and TRBJ1-1, is DSGVTQTPKHLITATGQRVTLRCSPRSGDLSVYWYQQSLDQGLQFLIQYYNGEERAKGNILERFSAQQFPDLHSELNLSSLELGDSALYFCASSPMTGAGEAFFGQGTRLTVV.

This clonotype showed up many times. The CDR3 loop reads CSVEGSWTGDETQYF. CDR3 DNA: TGCAGCGTTGAAGGATCCTGGACAGGGGACGAGACCCAGTACTTC. The V and J genes are TRBV29-1 and TRBJ2-5, with 9 nucleotides matching TRBD1. CDR3 length: 15 residues. J lost 5 bases, V lost 1 base, and 8 bases had no gene match. Germline loops: CDR1 SQVTM, CDR2 ANQGSEA.